This T cell receptor beta chain was observed in a study of CD8 T cells in Susac syndrome. Study at large: Patients with Susac syndrome were therapy-naive, on corticosteroids, or on intravenous immunoglobulin alone at the time that blood was drawn.

Reverse transcription used about 0.45 to 1 ug RNA and random hexamers. The method of amplification for TCR beta CDR3 was immunoSEQ multiplex PCR, covering 54 Vbeta and 13 Jbeta. TCRdb reanalysed the immunoSEQ multiplex PCR reads using MiXCR and keeps one entry per CDR3 protein. The sample carries tens of thousands of distinct CDR3 sequences, about 95% recorded once. The CDR3 runs 16 residues. The V end was cut by 0 bases, the J end by 2 bases, with 13 bases between. Germline V gives CDR1 SGHNT, CDR2 YYREEE (reference sequence). The rearrangement links TRBV5-4 to TRBJ2-3, with a tentative D call TRBD2 (6 bases). The sequence was collected from a human donor with Susac syndrome. Sequenced: CD4+ T cells from PBMCs. The CDR3 nucleotides are TGTGCCAGCAGCTTGGGGGGCAGGACTAACACAGATACGCAGTATTTT. It specifies CASSLGGRTNTDTQYF.